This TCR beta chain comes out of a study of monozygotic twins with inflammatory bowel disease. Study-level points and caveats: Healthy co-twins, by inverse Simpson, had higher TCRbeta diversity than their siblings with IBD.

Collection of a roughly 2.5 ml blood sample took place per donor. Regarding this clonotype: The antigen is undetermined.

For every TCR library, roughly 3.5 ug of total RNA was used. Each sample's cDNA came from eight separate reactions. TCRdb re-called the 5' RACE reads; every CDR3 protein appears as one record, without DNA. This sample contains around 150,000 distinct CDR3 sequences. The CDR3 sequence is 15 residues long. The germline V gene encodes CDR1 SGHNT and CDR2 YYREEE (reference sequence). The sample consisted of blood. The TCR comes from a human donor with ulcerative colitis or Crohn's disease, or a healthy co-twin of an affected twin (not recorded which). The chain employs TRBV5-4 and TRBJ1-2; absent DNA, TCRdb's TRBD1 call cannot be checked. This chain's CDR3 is CASSLEGRTGYGYTF.